This passage covers 10 T cell receptor beta chains from one sample sequenced in a study of blood T cell repertoires in COVID-19. TCRdb's copy holds only in-frame clones and misses some; the assay was immunoSEQ multiplex PCR. The sample lists hundreds of thousands of clones, about 90% occurring once. The sequenced sample consisted of PBMCs or T cells enriched from blood (not recorded which). The source is a woman in her fifties or sixties who had been exposed to COVID-19.

This chain uses TRBV6-5 with TRBJ1-2; D is perhaps TRBD1 (5 bases). The CDR3 loop spans 12 amino acids. Per the germline V gene, CDR1 is MNHEY and CDR2 is SVGAGI. The V and J ends lost 6 bases and 7 bases respectively, with 12 bases between them. The CDR3 region is CASSRGGSGYTF. CDR3 DNA: TGTGCCAGCAGCCGCGGGGGATCTGGCTACACCTTC.

The V and J genes are TRBV4-2 and TRBJ2-2; no reliable D call. The germline V and J ends were trimmed by 0 bases and 7 bases, with 12 bases remaining between them. This CDR3 region has 15 residues. Looked up from germline, CDR1 is LGHNA and CDR2 is YNFKEQ. CDR3 sequence (DNA): TGTGCCAGCAGCCAAGATCTATCCCCGTTCGGGGAGCTGTTTTTT. It specifies CASSQDLSPFGELFF.

This sequence joins TRBV7-6 and TRBJ1-6; 9 bases are a match to TRBD1. This CDR3 region has 15 residues. Germline V gene sequence: CDR1 SGHVS, CDR2 FNYEAQ. V was pared by 1 base and J by 8 bases, with 3 bases of the junction left unmatched. The CDR3 DNA reads TGTGCCAGCAGCTTAGTTACAGGGGGCGATTCACCCCTCCACTTT. Its protein product is CASSLVTGGDSPLHF.

The chain links TRBV3-1 (or the pseudogene TRBV3-2) to TRBJ1-1, with 7 positions matching TRBD1. Germline assignment: CDR1 LGHDT and CDR2 YNNKEL (reference sequence). With V trimmed by 4 bases and J by 1 base, 6 bases remained unmatched. The CDR3 runs 15 residues. The CDR3 loop is CASSLPRQGNTEAFF. Here the CDR3 DNA reads TGTGCCAGCAGCCTACCACGACAGGGGAACACTGAAGCTTTCTTT.

This rearrangement joins TRBV11-2 to TRBJ1-2, with a tentative D call TRBD1 (6 bases). Germline V gives CDR1 SGHAT, CDR2 FQNNGV. This CDR3 is built from 17 residues. Trimming pared 0 bases from V and 7 bases from J, leaving 21 bases between. The CDR3 bases are TGTGCCAGCAGCTTAGAACCCCGGGGGGGGCTCCTTTTTGGCTACACCTTC. This sequence encodes CASSLEPRGGLLFGYTF. The full variable domain, rest sourced from reference TRBV11-2 and TRBJ1-2, is EAGVAQSPRYKIIEKRQSVAFWCNPISGHATLYWYQQILGQGPKLLIQFQNNGVVDDSQLPKDRFSAERLKGVDSTLKIQPAKLEDSAVYLCASSLEPRGGLLFGYTFGSGTRLTVV.

J is TRBJ2-5 and V is TRBV3-1 (or the pseudogene TRBV3-2); 8 bases line up with TRBD2. The CDR3 totals 17 residues. Trimming cost V 0 bases and J 1 base; bases outside gene matches: 7. The V gene's germline CDR1 is LGHDT and CDR2 YNNKEL (reference sequence). CDR3 loop: CASSQDRGLAGQETQYF. In DNA, the CDR3 is TGTGCCAGCAGCCAAGATCGGGGGCTAGCGGGCCAAGAGACCCAGTACTTC.

V and J are TRBV6-5 and TRBJ2-2, with D tentatively TRBD1 (5 bases). V dropped 0 bases and J dropped 1 base, with 9 bases sitting between them. The CDR3 spans 16 residues. Germline V gives CDR1 MNHEY, CDR2 SVGAGI. CDR3 sequence: CASSYSYTGNTGELFF. The DNA of the CDR3 is TGTGCCAGCAGTTACTCGTATACAGGGAACACCGGGGAGCTGTTTTTT.

V and J are TRBV28 and TRBJ2-7, with a tentative D call TRBD1 (5 bases). CDR3 length: 18 amino acids. Germline V gives CDR1 MDHEN, CDR2 SYDVKM. V was clipped by 6 bases and J by 0 bases, with 24 bases between them. CDR3: CASSYKQKQVFFSYEQYF. The CDR3, as DNA: TGTGCCAGCAGCTACAAGCAGAAACAGGTTTTCTTCTCCTACGAGCAGTACTTC.

The chain combines TRBV15 with TRBJ2-7; 8 bases align to TRBD1. From germline, CDR1 is LNHNV and CDR2 YYDKDF (reference sequence). J gave up 3 bases and V 5 bases, and 18 bases lay outside the gene matches. This CDR3 has 18 residues. The CDR3 region is CATSAPPTGATYYYEQYF. In DNA, the CDR3 is TGTGCCACCAGCGCACCCCCGACAGGGGCTACCTATTACTACGAGCAGTACTTC.

The genes are TRBV7-9 and TRBJ1-2, with a possible D match to TRBD1 (6 bases). The CDR3 spans 13 residues. V was trimmed by 6 bases and J by 8 bases, leaving 16 bases between them. Germline V CDR1 and CDR2: SEHNR, FQNEAQ (reference sequence). In nucleotides, the CDR3 is TGTGCCAGCAGAAACACAGGGATTTCAGGCTACACCTTC. As protein: CASRNTGISGYTF.